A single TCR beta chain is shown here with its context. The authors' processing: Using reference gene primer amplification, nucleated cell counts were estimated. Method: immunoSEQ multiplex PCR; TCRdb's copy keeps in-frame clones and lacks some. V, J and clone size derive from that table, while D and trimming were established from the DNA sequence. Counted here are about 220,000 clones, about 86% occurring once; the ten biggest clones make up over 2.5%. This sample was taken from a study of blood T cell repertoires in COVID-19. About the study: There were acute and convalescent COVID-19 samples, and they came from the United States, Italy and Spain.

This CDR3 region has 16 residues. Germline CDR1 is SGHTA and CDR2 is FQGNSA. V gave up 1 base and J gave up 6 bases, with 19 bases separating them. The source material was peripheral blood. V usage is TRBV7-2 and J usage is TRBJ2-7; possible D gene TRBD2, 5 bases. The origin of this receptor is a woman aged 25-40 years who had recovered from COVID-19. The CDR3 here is CASSLGLARGRGEQYF. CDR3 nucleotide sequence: TGTGCCAGCAGCTTAGGCCTAGCTAGAGGCCGAGGCGAGCAGTACTTC.